One and the same sample provided the 30 T cell receptor beta chains below, sequenced in a study of siplizumab effects on memory and regulatory T cells. The protocol was immunoSEQ multiplex PCR, while the TCRdb copy is restricted to in-frame clones and leaves out a portion. The data show 65,000 to 85,000 clones, 93% seen once. Sample: CD8+ T cells sorted from blood. The source is a human donor in good health.

The rearrangement links TRBV27 to TRBJ2-7; D assignment may be TRBD1 or TRBD2 (5 bases each). Germline V gives CDR1 MNHEY, CDR2 SMNVEV (reference sequence). CDR3 size: 16 residues. V was pared by 6 bases and J by 4 bases, with 22 bases between. The CDR3 is CASSFLYRDRDYEQYF. The CDR3 DNA reads TGTGCCAGCAGCTTCCTCTACCGGGACCGGGATTACGAGCAGTACTTC.

The rearrangement joins TRBV2 to TRBJ2-5, with 12 positions matching TRBD2. Trimming cost V 4 bases and J 5 bases; bases outside gene matches: 5. Germline V gene sequence: CDR1 SNHLY, CDR2 FYNNEI. CDR3 length: 15 residues. For the CDR3, the DNA is TGTGCCAGCAGTGGACTAGCGGGGGCATTGGAGACCCAGTACTTC. This gives the protein CASSGLAGALETQYF.

The chain links TRBV5-6 to TRBJ1-1, with TRBD1 as a possible D gene (5 bases). The CDR3 is made up of 13 amino acids. The germline CDR1 and CDR2 sequences are SGHDT and YYEEEE. Between the trimmed V and J ends, which lost 0 bases and 3 bases, there was a span of 6 bases. The CDR3 DNA reads as TGTGCCAGCAGCTTGGGGGGACACACTGAAGCTTTCTTT. Its protein is CASSLGGHTEAFF.

The chain couples TRBV7-6 to TRBJ1-1; TRBD1 matches at 10 bases. The CDR3 has 16 residues. Trimming took 1 base from V and 3 from J; bases not matched to a gene: 5. CDR1 is SGHVS, CDR2 FNYEAQ, per germline. The CDR3: CASSLDLGQGYTEAFF. CDR3 nucleotides: TGTGCCAGCAGCTTAGACCTGGGACAGGGGTACACTGAAGCTTTCTTT.

CDR3 in amino acids: CAISEQDKTYEQYF. The CDR3 nucleotides are TGTGCCATCAGTGAACAGGACAAGACCTACGAGCAGTACTTC. The chain is built from TRBV10-3 and TRBJ2-7; maybe TRBD1 (5 bases). Trimming took off 3 bases at V and 2 bases at J, with 11 bases between the two ends. The germline gives CDR1 ENHRY, CDR2 SYGVKD. CDR3 length: 14 residues.

The J gene is TRBJ2-3, the V gene TRBV27, with D uncertain. The length of the CDR3 is 13 residues. Trimming took 2 bases from V and 4 from J, leaving 7 bases between them. Germline V gene lookup returns CDR1 MNHEY and CDR2 SMNVEV (reference sequence). CDR3: CASSLKGADTQYF. The DNA for the CDR3 is TGTGCCAGCAGTTTAAAAGGAGCAGATACGCAGTATTTT.

This rearrangement joins TRBV5-1 to TRBJ2-7; D gene uncertain. Germline V gene lookup returns CDR1 SGHRS and CDR2 YFSETQ. Trimming took off 0 bases at V and 5 bases at J, with 6 bases between the two ends. CDR3 length: 12 amino acids. CDR3 DNA sequence: TGCGCCAGCAGCTTGGTAAACGACGAGCAGTACTTC. Translating gives CASSLVNDEQYF.

The chain links TRBV10-3 to TRBJ1-5; D unresolved. In germline, CDR1 is ENHRY, CDR2 SYGVKD. This CDR3 spans 16 amino acids. Trimming took off 3 bases at V and 4 bases at J, with 16 bases between the two ends. The CDR3 sequence: CAISDFDLSGNQPQHF. The CDR3 DNA sequence: TGTGCCATCAGTGATTTTGACCTATCTGGGAATCAGCCCCAGCATTTT.

The CDR3 protein is CASSADRVTGELFF. For the CDR3, the DNA is TGTGCCAGCAGCGCGGACAGGGTTACCGGGGAGCTGTTTTTT. This chain uses TRBV5-4 with TRBJ2-2; TRBD1 matches at 8 bases. Germline CDR1 is SGHNT and CDR2 is YYREEE (reference sequence). J was trimmed by 5 bases and V by 4 bases; bases with no gene match: 4. CDR3 length equals 14 residues.

CDR3 protein: CATSRFAPDGYTF. For the CDR3, the DNA is TGTGCCACCAGCAGATTCGCCCCGGATGGCTACACCTTC. The genes are TRBV15 and TRBJ1-2; D gene unclear. Germline-derived CDR1 and CDR2 are LNHNV and YYDKDF (reference sequence). V dropped 2 bases and J dropped 6 bases, with 10 bases sitting between them. The CDR3 has 13 amino acids.

The chain employs TRBV15 and TRBJ2-7, with D tentatively TRBD2 (5 bases). Trimming shortened V by 3 bases and J by 3 bases, and 12 bases separated the two germline ends. The CDR3 runs 14 residues. Germline lookup yields CDR1 LNHNV and CDR2 YYDKDF (reference sequence). CDR3 nucleotides: TGTGCCACCAGCAGTAATGAGGGAATCTACGAGCAGTACTTC. It is translated as CATSSNEGIYEQYF.

This clone has only one observation. The rearrangement uses TRBV9 and TRBJ2-1, with 10 bases fitting TRBD2. The CDR3 runs 17 residues. The V segment lost 3 bases and the J segment 1 base; nucleotides outside the gene matches: 7. The V gene's germline CDR1 is SGDLS and CDR2 YYNGEE. The CDR3 protein is CASSGWTSGESYNEQFF. The CDR3 bases are TGTGCCAGCAGCGGTTGGACTAGCGGTGAGTCCTACAATGAGCAGTTCTTC.

Points on this clone: The sample holds other DNA sequences that translate to the same CDR3. CDR3 sequence reads: CASSIGQRSSTDTQYF. The DNA for the CDR3 is TGTGCCAGTAGTATAGGGCAGCGATCGAGCACAGATACGCAGTATTTT. The chain combines TRBV19 with TRBJ2-3; unclear D gene. V shed 1 base and J shed 0 bases, with 11 bases lying between them. This CDR3 spans 16 amino acids. Germline CDR1 and CDR2: LNHDA and SQIVND (reference sequence).

The V gene is TRBV7-8, the J gene TRBJ1-2, with D possibly matching TRBD1 (5 bases). Trimming cost V 7 bases and J 3 bases, with 18 bases left between them. CDR3 length: 15 amino acids. CDR1 is SGHVS, CDR2 FQNEAQ, per germline. CDR3 region: CASTIDGAFDYGYTF. For the CDR3, the DNA is TGTGCCAGCACCATAGATGGGGCGTTTGACTATGGCTACACCTTC.

The chain is built from TRBV15 and TRBJ2-5; 7 bases match TRBD1. The germline CDR1 and CDR2 sequences are LNHNV and YYDKDF (reference sequence). V shed 0 bases and J 1 base; nucleotides not matched to a gene: 17. This CDR3 spans 20 amino acids. The CDR3 loop is CATSRDPDMPSGTAQETQYF. For the CDR3, the DNA is TGTGCCACCAGCAGAGATCCCGATATGCCATCCGGGACAGCCCAAGAGACCCAGTACTTC.

The table lists this clone with a count of one. V usage is TRBV28 and J usage is TRBJ2-2; the D gene could be TRBD1 or TRBD2 (5 bases each). Germline CDR1 and CDR2: MDHEN and SYDVKM. V was cut by 4 bases and J by 1 base, with 13 bases left in between. This CDR3 region has 16 residues. The CDR3 DNA sequence: TGTGCCAGCAGTTCCCGGGACGTATTGAACACCGGGGAGCTGTTTTTT. Its protein is CASSSRDVLNTGELFF.

The chain has TRBV15 and TRBJ2-7; TRBD1 matches at 7 bases. V lost 8 bases, J lost 2 bases, and 6 bases stayed unmatched. The CDR3 extends over 13 amino acids. Germline assignment: CDR1 LNHNV and CDR2 YYDKDF (reference sequence). The CDR3 spells CATSGTDTYEQYF. The CDR3 bases are TGTGCCACCTCCGGGACAGATACCTACGAGCAGTACTTC. The full variable domain, its missing parts supplied by reference TRBV15 and TRBJ2-7, is DAMVIQNPRYQVTQFGKPVTLSCSQTLNHNVMYWYQQKSSQAPKLLFHYYDKDFNNEADTPDNFQSRRPNTSFCFLDIRSPGLGDTAMYLCATSGTDTYEQYFGPGTRLTVT.

This clone has just one count. The chain employs TRBV27 and TRBJ2-1; D is unresolved. The CDR3 is made up of 14 amino acids. V lost 0 bases and J lost 4, with 7 bases in between. In germline, CDR1 is MNHEY, CDR2 SMNVEV (reference sequence). This CDR3 reads CASSLSGQYNEQFF. The CDR3, as DNA: TGTGCCAGCAGTTTATCAGGGCAGTACAATGAGCAGTTCTTC.

The rearrangement joins TRBV4-3 to TRBJ1-4, with 7 nucleotides matching TRBD1. The trim removed 2 bases at V and 7 bases at J, leaving 4 bases unmatched. Germline V gives CDR1 LGHNA, CDR2 YSLEER. The CDR3 has 14 residues. The CDR3 region is CASSQWTGAEKLFF. CDR3 DNA: TGCGCCAGCAGCCAATGGACAGGAGCTGAAAAACTGTTTTTT.

The chain recombines TRBV5-4 with TRBJ2-1, with 8 bases aligning to TRBD2. V shed 0 bases and J 7 bases; nucleotides not matched to a gene: 6. This CDR3 has 15 amino acids. The germline gives CDR1 SGHNT, CDR2 YYREEE (reference sequence). CDR3 region: CASSLGPGGLNEQFF. The CDR3 DNA follows: TGTGCCAGCAGCTTGGGGCCGGGGGGGCTAAATGAGCAGTTCTTC. The full variable domain, in which reference TRBV5-4 and TRBJ2-1 provide the parts outside the CDR3, is ETGVTQSPTHLIKTRGQQVTLRCSSQSGHNTVSWYQQALGQGPQFIFQYYREEENGRGNFPPRFSGLQFPNYSSELNVNALELDDSALYLCASSLGPGGLNEQFFGPGTRLTVL.

The chain couples TRBV11-2 to TRBJ2-5; D remains unclear. The DNA end is more similar to TRBJ2-7, so the J call may be wrong. The CDR3 is 12 residues long. Per germline, CDR1 SGHAT and CDR2 FQNNGV. The CDR3 coding sequence is TGTGCCAGCAGCTTAAGCTCCTACGAGCAGTACTTC. Protein: CASSLSSYEQYF.

This chain uses TRBV4-3 with TRBJ2-2; TRBD2 is a possible D gene (5 bases). The V end was cut by 1 base, the J end by 5 bases, with 14 bases between. This CDR3 is built from 16 residues. From germline, CDR1 is LGHNA and CDR2 YSLEER. DNA for the CDR3: TGCGCCAGCAGCCAAGGGGGATACTCGGGGACCGGGGAGCTGTTTTTT. This encodes CASSQGGYSGTGELFF.

This chain uses TRBV28 with TRBJ1-1; 7 nucleotides match TRBD1. The length of the CDR3 is 15 residues. Per germline, CDR1 MDHEN and CDR2 SYDVKM. The trim removed 6 bases at V and 0 bases at J, leaving 7 bases unmatched. CDR3 bases: TGTGCCAGCAGCGGACAGGTCTATCTGAACACTGAAGCTTTCTTT. Translating gives CASSGQVYLNTEAFF.

This chain connects TRBV5-6 to TRBJ2-1, with 11 bases aligning to TRBD1. V lost 3 bases to trimming and J lost 2 bases; unmatched junction nucleotides: 10. Germline V gene sequence: CDR1 SGHDT, CDR2 YYEEEE. The CDR3 extends over 18 amino acids. The CDR3 here is CASSYQTPGQGAYNEQFF. The DNA of the CDR3 is TGTGCCAGCAGCTACCAAACTCCGGGACAGGGGGCCTACAATGAGCAGTTCTTC.

The V gene is TRBV2, the J gene TRBJ1-2; a possible D gene is TRBD1 (5 bases). Trimming cost V 1 base and J 4 bases, with 13 bases left between them. The length of the CDR3 is 15 residues. Looked up from germline, CDR1 is SNHLY and CDR2 is FYNNEI. The CDR3 DNA reads TGTGCCAGCAGTGAAGAGGGAGAGGGGTCCTATGGCTACACCTTC. It codes for CASSEEGEGSYGYTF.

The genes are TRBV5-1 and TRBJ2-2, with a tentative D call TRBD1 (5 bases). Per the germline V gene, CDR1 is SGHRS and CDR2 is YFSETQ. The CDR3 covers 14 residues. Trimming removed 1 base from V and 1 base from J, with 5 bases in between. This chain's CDR3 is CASSLRGNTGELFF. The CDR3 DNA is TGCGCCAGCAGCTTGAGGGGGAACACCGGGGAGCTGTTTTTT.

This clone appeared once. The chain has TRBV7-6 and TRBJ1-2, with unresolved D. Germline loops: CDR1 SGHVS, CDR2 FNYEAQ. Trimming pared 3 bases from V and 2 bases from J, leaving 4 bases between. The CDR3 contains 12 residues. The CDR3 protein is CASSFENYGYTF. The CDR3 DNA sequence: TGTGCCAGCAGCTTTGAAAACTATGGCTACACCTTC.

The gene calls are TRBV7-2 and TRBJ2-5; the D gene is possibly TRBD1 (6 bases). The V and J ends lost 1 base and 2 bases respectively, with 17 bases between them. This CDR3 region has 17 residues. The V gene's germline CDR1 is SGHTA and CDR2 FQGNSA. Here the CDR3 DNA reads TGTGCCAGCAGCTTAGGTCGACTACCAGGGGAGCAAGAGACCCAGTACTTC. This gives the protein CASSLGRLPGEQETQYF.

V and J are TRBV4-1 and TRBJ2-1; 9 bases are a match to TRBD2. The J segment lost 8 bases and the V segment lost 2 bases, leaving 7 bases of the junction unmatched. The CDR3 has 15 amino acids. Looked up from germline, CDR1 is MGHRA and CDR2 is YSYEKL. CDR3 sequence reads: CASSQSSGAVDEQFF. CDR3 coding DNA: TGCGCCAGCAGCCAATCTAGCGGGGCGGTCGATGAGCAGTTCTTC.

The V call is TRBV27, the J call TRBJ2-1, with 9 nucleotides matching TRBD1. CDR3 length: 17 amino acids. The junction had 8 bases not matched to a gene; V was cut back by 4 bases and J by 1 base. Per germline, CDR1 MNHEY and CDR2 SMNVEV (reference sequence). CDR3 sequence: CASSSGEQGASYNEQFF. The CDR3 DNA reads as TGTGCCAGCAGTTCAGGAGAACAGGGGGCTTCCTACAATGAGCAGTTCTTC.